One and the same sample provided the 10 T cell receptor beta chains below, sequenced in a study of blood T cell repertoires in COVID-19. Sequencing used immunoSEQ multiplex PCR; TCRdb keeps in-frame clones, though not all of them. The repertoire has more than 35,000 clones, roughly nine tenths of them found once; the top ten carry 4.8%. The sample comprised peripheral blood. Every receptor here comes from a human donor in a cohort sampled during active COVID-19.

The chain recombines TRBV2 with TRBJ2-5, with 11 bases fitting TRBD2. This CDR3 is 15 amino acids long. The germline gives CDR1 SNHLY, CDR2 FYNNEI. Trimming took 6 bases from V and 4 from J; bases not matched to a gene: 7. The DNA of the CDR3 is TGTGCCAGCAGGATAGCGGGAGGGCCCCTAGAGACCCAGTACTTC. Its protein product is CASRIAGGPLETQYF.

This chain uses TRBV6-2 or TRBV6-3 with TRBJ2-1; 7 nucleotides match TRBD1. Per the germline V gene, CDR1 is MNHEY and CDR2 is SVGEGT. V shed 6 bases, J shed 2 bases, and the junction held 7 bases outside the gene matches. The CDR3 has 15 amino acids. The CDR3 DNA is TGTGCCAGCAGCGATCCCGGGACAGCCTACAATGAGCAGTTCTTC. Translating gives CASSDPGTAYNEQFF.

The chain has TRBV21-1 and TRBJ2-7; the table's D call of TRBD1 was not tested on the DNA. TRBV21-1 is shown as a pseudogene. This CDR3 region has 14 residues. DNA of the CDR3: TGTGCCAGCAGCGGCGGGACAGACTCCTACGAGCAGTACTTC. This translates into CASSGGTDSYEQYF.

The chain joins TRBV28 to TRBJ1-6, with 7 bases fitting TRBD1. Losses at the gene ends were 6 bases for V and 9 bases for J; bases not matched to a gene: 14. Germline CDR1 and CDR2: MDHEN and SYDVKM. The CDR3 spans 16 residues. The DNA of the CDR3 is TGTGCCAGCAGGCACGCCCGGACAGGAGGTAGTTCACCCCTCCACTTT. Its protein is CASRHARTGGSSPLHF.

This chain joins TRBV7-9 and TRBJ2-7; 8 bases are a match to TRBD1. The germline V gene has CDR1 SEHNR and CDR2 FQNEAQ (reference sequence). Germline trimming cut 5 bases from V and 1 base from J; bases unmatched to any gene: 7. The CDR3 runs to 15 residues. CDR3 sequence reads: CASSHSGQGSYEQYF. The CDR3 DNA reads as TGTGCCAGCAGCCACTCAGGACAGGGTTCCTACGAGCAGTACTTC.

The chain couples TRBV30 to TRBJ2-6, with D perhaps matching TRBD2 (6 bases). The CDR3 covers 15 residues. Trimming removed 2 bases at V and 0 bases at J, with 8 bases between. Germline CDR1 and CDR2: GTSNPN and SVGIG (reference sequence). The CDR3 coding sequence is TGTGCCTGGAGTCTCGGGAGCTCTGGGGCCAACGTCCTGACTTTC. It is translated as CAWSLGSSGANVLTF. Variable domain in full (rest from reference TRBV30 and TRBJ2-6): SQTIHQWPATLVQPVGSPLSLECTVEGTSNPNLYWYRQAAGRGLQLLFYSVGIGQISSEVPQNLSASRPQDRQFILSSKKLLLSDSGFYLCAWSLGSSGANVLTFGAGSRLTVL.

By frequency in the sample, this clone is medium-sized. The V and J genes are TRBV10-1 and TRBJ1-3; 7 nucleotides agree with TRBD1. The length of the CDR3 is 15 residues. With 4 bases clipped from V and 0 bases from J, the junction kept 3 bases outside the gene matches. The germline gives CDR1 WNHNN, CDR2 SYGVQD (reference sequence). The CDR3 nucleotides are TGCGCCAGCAGTGCCCGGGACAGCTCTGGAAACACCATATATTTT. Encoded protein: CASSARDSSGNTIYF.

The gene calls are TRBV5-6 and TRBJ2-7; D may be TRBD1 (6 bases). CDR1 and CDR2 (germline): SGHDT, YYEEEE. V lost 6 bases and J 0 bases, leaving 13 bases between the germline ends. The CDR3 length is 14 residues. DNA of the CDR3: TGTGCCAGCACCCGGCTGGGACACTCCTACGAGCAGTACTTC. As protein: CASTRLGHSYEQYF.

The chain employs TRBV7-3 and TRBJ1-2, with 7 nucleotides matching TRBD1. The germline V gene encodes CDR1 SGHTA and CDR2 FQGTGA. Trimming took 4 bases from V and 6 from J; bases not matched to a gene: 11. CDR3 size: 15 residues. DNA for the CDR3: TGTGCCAGCAGCTCCGACAGGGTCGCCAAGGATGGCTACACCTTC. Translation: CASSSDRVAKDGYTF.

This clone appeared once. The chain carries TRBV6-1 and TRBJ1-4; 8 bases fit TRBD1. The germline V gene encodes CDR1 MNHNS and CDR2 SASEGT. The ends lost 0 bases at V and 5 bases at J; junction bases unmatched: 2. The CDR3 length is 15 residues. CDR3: CASSEADRENEKLFF. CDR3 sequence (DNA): TGTGCCAGCAGTGAAGCGGACAGGGAGAATGAAAAACTGTTTTTT.